This is a list of T cell receptor beta chains from one sample in a study of monozygotic twins with inflammatory bowel disease. TCRdb reprocessed the 5' RACE reads and keeps a single row for each CDR3 protein, giving no DNA. This sample's clone table lists about 420,000 distinct CDR3 sequences. Sequencing used blood. These receptors came from a human donor with ulcerative colitis or Crohn's disease, or a healthy co-twin of an affected twin (not recorded which). Both conserved end residues are part of each CDR3. The order of the fields is J gene, V gene, CDR3 protein.

J gene: TRBJ1-1; V gene: TRBV29-1; CDR3 protein: CSGVVNTEAFF
J gene: TRBJ2-7; V gene: TRBV7-2; CDR3 protein: CASSRTTAGYEQYF
J gene: TRBJ2-1; V gene: TRBV29-1; CDR3 protein: CSVVALTGGTYNEQFF
J gene: TRBJ2-7; V gene: TRBV29-1; CDR3 protein: CSGGKGYEQYF
J gene: TRBJ1-1; V gene: TRBV5-1; CDR3 protein: CASSSEATEAFF
J gene: TRBJ1-1; V gene: TRBV18; CDR3 protein: CASSPPTRTEAFF
J gene: TRBJ1-2; V gene: TRBV5-1; CDR3 protein: CASRSDGRDGYTF
J gene: TRBJ1-1; V gene: TRBV12-3/TRBV12-4; CDR3 protein: CASSGGSHTEAFF
J gene: TRBJ2-5; V gene: TRBV7-2; CDR3 protein: CASSPIESGQETQYF
J gene: TRBJ1-1; V gene: TRBV18; CDR3 protein: CASSLGQDSTEAFF
J gene: TRBJ2-1; V gene: TRBV7-2; CDR3 protein: CASSFSRAGNEQFF
J gene: TRBJ1-1; V gene: TRBV5-5; CDR3 protein: CASSLGPWGNTEAFF
J gene: TRBJ2-7; V gene: TRBV12-3/TRBV12-4; CDR3 protein: CASSLYRAGEQYF
J gene: TRBJ1-5; V gene: TRBV28; CDR3 protein: CASSLLGRGDNQPQHF
J gene: TRBJ1-1; V gene: TRBV11-2; CDR3 protein: CASSLAGAMNTEAFF
J gene: TRBJ1-2; V gene: TRBV6-1; CDR3 protein: CASSDPRTGGNGYTF
J gene: TRBJ1-1; V gene: TRBV28; CDR3 protein: CASTIQGVSLAEAFF
J gene: TRBJ1-1; V gene: TRBV7-9; CDR3 protein: CASSADKNTEAFF
J gene: TRBJ1-4; V gene: TRBV27; CDR3 protein: CASSIAWDEKLFF